This T cell receptor beta chain comes out of a study of cytomegalovirus exposure and HLA in healthy donors (dated by TCRdb to 2015 to 2018). Regarding the research as a whole: The 650 to 800 repertoires of the first cohort and the 120 validation repertoires were produced on the same platform, according to a later analysis. Besides the first cohort of approximately 670 subjects, a separate validation cohort made up of 95 to 150 different subjects was used. High-throughput TCR immunosequencing, statistical association of individual TCRs with disease status, and machine learning were combined to predict cytomegalovirus infection status. The aim of the study was to test whether cataloging public T cell receptors could identify signatures of past pathogen exposure. Broad study findings and their caveats: A later analysis lacked HLA typing for the validation cohort, so it scored co-occurrence in that cohort across all 130 or so repertoires. In vitro tests confirmed that a few of the cytomegalovirus-associated TCR beta chains recognize cytomegalovirus antigens. The classifier was reported to diagnose cytomegalovirus status with high specificity and sensitivity in both the original cohort and the validation cohort. While some public TCRs were present in many individuals, most TCR sequences turned up only very rarely across donors. The authors suggested that the approach could potentially be generalized to other disease states and immunological phenotypes. Subsequent analysis determined that TCRs grouped into clusters in the first cohort also showed a tendency toward co-occurrence across the 130 or so validation repertoires, and 85% to 95% of cluster scores exceeded 0. The study gave a list of more than 150 TCR beta chains associated with cytomegalovirus.

Concerning this clone: Its antigen specificity is not known. No base-level quality is on record; no much larger clone is a single base apart.

At the junction V is shortened by 1 base and J by 7 bases, with 4 bases in between. Reading the germline V gene (reference sequence) gives CDR1 DFQATT and CDR2 SNEGSKA. The CDR3 goes from the cysteine to the phenylalanine over 10 residues. The only DNA kept is the CDR3, 30 bases in frame from the first base. Library creation used the immunoSEQ multiplex PCR assay. As for how the authors treated the data: A statistical classification framework was built for diagnosing cytomegalovirus status from the catalog of TCR beta chain sequences. TCRdb provides this immuneACCESS table in a form limited to in-frame rearrangements. Some clones are lacking; in checked studies, under half of them reflect an unresolved V gene, and why the rest are absent is not known. That table gives V, J and clone size, and the DNA gave D and trimming. The sample table records roughly 250,000 clones; around 85% of these occur just once. The biggest ten clones account for roughly 1.2% of the sample.

Donors formed part of the validation cohort, which comprised fewer than 150 subjects and was distinct from the first cohort of under 850 subjects. Here the chain combines TRBV20-1 and TRBJ1-1, with the D gene uncertain. Material for sequencing was PBMCs. This clonotype was obtained from a woman in her thirties in good health and CMV-seropositive. In nucleotides, the sequence is TGCAGTGCTAGAGTGAGTGAAGCTTTCTTT. This gives the protein CSARVSEAFF.